A selection of T cell receptor beta chains follows, all from one sample in a study of cytomegalovirus exposure and HLA in healthy donors. Sequencing was performed with immunoSEQ multiplex PCR; in TCRdb, only in-frame clones are kept and a portion is missing. The sample yields fewer than 250,000 clones, about 84% seen once. The material sequenced was PBMCs. Receptors were obtained from a woman aged 25 to 45 in good health and CMV-seropositive. Each CDR3 is given with its conserved first and last residue. D genes are given only for firm matches. Part of the rows lack a size; the others show once, few, many or a class for expanded clones.

D: .
size: .
J: TRBJ2-1
V: TRBV2
CDR3: CASSGLMIRLYNEQFF
DNA: TGTGCCAGCAGTGGGCTGATGATTAGACTCTACAATGAGCAGTTCTTC

D: TRBD1
size: .
J: TRBJ2-3
V: TRBV7-8
CDR3: CASSRTGSTDTQYF
DNA: TGTGCCAGCAGCAGGACAGGGAGCACAGATACGCAGTATTTT

D: .
size: .
J: TRBJ2-7
V: TRBV14
CDR3: CASSPSGVEQYF
DNA: TGTGCCAGCAGCCCCTCGGGGGTCGAGCAGTACTTC

D: TRBD2
size: .
J: TRBJ2-5
V: TRBV9
CDR3: CASSTSGNQETQYF
DNA: TGTGCCAGCAGCACTAGCGGGAACCAAGAGACCCAGTACTTC

D: TRBD1
size: few
J: TRBJ1-2
V: TRBV15
CDR3: CATSRDRGQSYGYTF
DNA: TGTGCCACCAGCAGGGACAGGGGGCAAAGCTATGGCTACACCTTC

D: TRBD2
size: once
J: TRBJ2-7
V: TRBV29-1
CDR3: CSARLAGKAVEQYF
DNA: TGCAGCGCCAGACTAGCGGGAAAAGCGGTCGAGCAGTACTTC

D: .
size: .
J: TRBJ1-5
V: TRBV7-6
CDR3: CASSSLPGQIYQPQHF
DNA: TGTGCCAGCAGCTCCCTCCCGGGACAAATCTATCAGCCCCAGCATTTT

D: TRBD2
size: few
J: TRBJ2-3
V: TRBV9
CDR3: CASSVGFAGGEDTQYF
DNA: TGTGCCAGCAGCGTAGGATTCGCGGGGGGGGAAGATACGCAGTATTTT

D: .
size: .
J: TRBJ2-7
V: TRBV5-1
CDR3: CASSPWYF
DNA: TGCGCCAGCAGCCCGTGGTACTTC

D: .
size: .
J: TRBJ2-1
V: TRBV19
CDR3: CASSIGGNEQFF
DNA: TGTGCCAGTAGTATAGGCGGAAATGAGCAGTTCTTC

D: .
size: once
J: TRBJ2-1
V: TRBV6-5
CDR3: CASSYSRLYNEQFF
DNA: TGTGCCAGCAGTTACTCGAGACTTTACAATGAGCAGTTCTTC

D: TRBD1
size: .
J: TRBJ1-1
V: TRBV4-1
CDR3: CASSLRQGNTEAFF
DNA: TGCGCCAGCAGCCTCCGACAGGGAAACACTGAAGCTTTCTTT

D: TRBD2
size: .
J: TRBJ2-2
V: TRBV2
CDR3: CASSFSGRDDTGELFF
DNA: TGTGCCAGCAGCTTTAGCGGGAGGGATGACACCGGGGAGCTGTTTTTT

D: TRBD2
size: .
J: TRBJ2-7
V: TRBV30
CDR3: CASGTSGSSYEQYF
DNA: TGTGCCAGCGGGACTAGCGGGAGTAGTTACGAGCAGTACTTC

D: TRBD1
size: once
J: TRBJ1-3
V: TRBV28
CDR3: CASSSNWDRNTIYF
DNA: TGTGCCAGCAGTTCCAATTGGGACAGGAACACCATATATTTT

D: .
size: .
J: TRBJ2-1
V: TRBV6-5
CDR3: CASSYLYGGNEQFF
DNA: TGTGCCAGCAGTTACCTATACGGAGGGAATGAGCAGTTCTTC

D: TRBD1
size: .
J: TRBJ2-7
V: TRBV7-2
CDR3: CASSLGDRGYEQYF
DNA: TGTGCCAGCAGCTTAGGGGACAGGGGGTACGAGCAGTACTTC

D: TRBD2
size: .
J: TRBJ2-7
V: TRBV10-2
CDR3: CASRTSGSDSSYEQYF
DNA: TGCGCCAGCAGAACTAGCGGGAGCGATAGCTCCTACGAGCAGTACTTC

D: .
size: once
J: TRBJ1-1
V: TRBV6-5
CDR3: CASSYFDTTGEAFF
DNA: TGTGCCAGCAGTTACTTCGACACGACGGGAGAAGCTTTCTTT

D: .
size: .
J: TRBJ2-1
V: TRBV7-8
CDR3: CASSPANPNEQFF
DNA: TGTGCCAGCAGCCCAGCGAACCCCAATGAGCAGTTCTTC

D: .
size: .
J: TRBJ2-1
V: TRBV6-6
CDR3: CASSPGSSYNEQFF
DNA: TGTGCCAGCAGCCCGGGTAGCTCCTACAATGAGCAGTTCTTC

D: TRBD1
size: .
J: TRBJ1-2
V: TRBV28
CDR3: CASSYDGTANYGYTF
DNA: TGTGCCAGCAGTTACGATGGGACAGCCAACTATGGCTACACCTTC

D: .
size: few
J: TRBJ2-7
V: TRBV10-3
CDR3: CAISDWGDEQYF
DNA: TGTGCCATCAGTGACTGGGGGGACGAGCAGTACTTC

D: .
size: .
J: TRBJ2-7
V: TRBV21-1
CDR3: CASSKGHTGTATGEQYF
DNA: TGTGCCAGCAGCAAAGGCCACACCGGGACCGCCACAGGGGAGCAGTACTTC

D: .
size: few
J: TRBJ2-7
V: TRBV4-1
CDR3: CASSQDQRLGYEQYF
DNA: TGCGCCAGCAGCCAAGATCAGAGACTAGGGTACGAGCAGTACTTC

D: TRBD1
size: .
J: TRBJ2-2
V: TRBV6-5
CDR3: CASSYGDRHTGELFF
DNA: TGTGCCAGCAGTTATGGGGACAGGCACACCGGGGAGCTGTTTTTT

D: TRBD2
size: .
J: TRBJ2-7
V: TRBV28
CDR3: CASRPGGSGRVCQQYF
DNA: TGTGCCAGCAGACCTGGGGGTAGCGGGAGGGTTTGTCAGCAGTACTTC

D: TRBD1
size: few
J: TRBJ1-4
V: TRBV2
CDR3: CASRDRAFNEKLFF
DNA: TGTGCCAGCAGGGACAGGGCTTTTAATGAAAAACTGTTTTTT

D: TRBD2
size: .
J: TRBJ2-1
V: TRBV5-1
CDR3: CASSLGPGGGQFF
DNA: TGCGCCAGCAGCTTGGGACCAGGCGGGGGGCAGTTCTTC

D: TRBD1
size: .
J: TRBJ1-4
V: TRBV7-9
CDR3: CASSSIGTGVAEKLFF
DNA: TGTGCCAGCAGCTCAATTGGGACAGGGGTTGCTGAAAAACTGTTTTTT

D: TRBD2
size: once
J: TRBJ2-7
V: TRBV9
CDR3: CASSDLAGTSYEQYF
DNA: TGTGCCAGCAGCGATTTAGCGGGGACCTCCTACGAGCAGTACTTC

D: TRBD2
size: .
J: TRBJ2-7
V: TRBV4-2
CDR3: CASSQDEGGPGEQYF
DNA: TGTGCCAGCAGCCAAGATGAGGGAGGGCCGGGGGAGCAGTACTTC

D: TRBD1
size: .
J: TRBJ2-4
V: TRBV4-1
CDR3: CASSHTGQRNIQYF
DNA: TGCGCCAGCAGCCATACGGGACAGAGAAACATTCAGTACTTC

D: TRBD2
size: few
J: TRBJ2-2
V: TRBV7-9
CDR3: CASGGGREHTGELFF
DNA: TGTGCCAGCGGGGGCGGGAGGGAGCACACCGGGGAGCTGTTTTTT

D: .
size: .
J: TRBJ1-1
V: TRBV7-2
CDR3: CASSATGIMSAFF
DNA: TGTGCCAGCAGCGCAACAGGGATAATGTCAGCTTTCTTT

D: .
size: .
J: TRBJ1-6
V: TRBV11-2
CDR3: CASSLNPLGGYNSPLHF
DNA: TGTGCCAGCAGCTTGAATCCCCTGGGGGGCTATAATTCACCCCTCCACTTT

D: .
size: .
J: TRBJ2-7
V: TRBV2
CDR3: CASSEAPGSYEQYF
DNA: TGTGCCAGCAGTGAAGCGCCCGGGTCCTACGAGCAGTACTTC

D: TRBD2
size: once
J: TRBJ2-1
V: TRBV4-2
CDR3: CASSQVVAGSAYNEQFF
DNA: TGTGCCAGCAGCCAAGTGGTAGCGGGAAGCGCCTACAATGAGCAGTTCTTC

D: TRBD2
size: once
J: TRBJ2-1
V: TRBV4-3
CDR3: CASSPRGGSEQFF
DNA: TGCGCCAGCAGCCCCCGGGGGGGCAGTGAGCAGTTCTTC

D: TRBD1
size: .
J: TRBJ2-7
V: TRBV11-3
CDR3: CASSPGQELYEQYF
DNA: TGTGCCAGCAGCCCGGGACAGGAGCTCTACGAGCAGTACTTC

D: .
size: .
J: TRBJ1-5
V: TRBV28
CDR3: CASSLSGSDQPQHF
DNA: TGTGCCAGCAGTTTATCAGGGTCTGATCAGCCCCAGCATTTT

D: .
size: .
J: TRBJ2-6
V: TRBV6-5
CDR3: CASRDSPSGANVLTF
DNA: TGTGCCAGCAGGGACAGCCCCTCTGGGGCCAACGTCCTGACTTTC

D: TRBD2
size: .
J: TRBJ2-7
V: TRBV28
CDR3: CASSLEAGSGYEQYF
DNA: TGTGCCAGCAGTTTAGAAGCGGGATCGGGATACGAGCAGTACTTC